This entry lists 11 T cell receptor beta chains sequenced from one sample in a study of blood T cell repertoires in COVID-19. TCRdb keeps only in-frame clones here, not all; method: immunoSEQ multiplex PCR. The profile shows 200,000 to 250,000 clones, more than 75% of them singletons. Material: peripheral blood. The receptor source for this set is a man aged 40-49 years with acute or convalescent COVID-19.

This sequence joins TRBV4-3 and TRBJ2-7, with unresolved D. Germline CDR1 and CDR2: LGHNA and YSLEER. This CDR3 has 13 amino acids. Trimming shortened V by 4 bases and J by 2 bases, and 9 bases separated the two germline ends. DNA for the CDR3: TGCGCCAGCAGCCGCGACCGGGCCTACGAGCAGTACTTC. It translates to CASSRDRAYEQYF.

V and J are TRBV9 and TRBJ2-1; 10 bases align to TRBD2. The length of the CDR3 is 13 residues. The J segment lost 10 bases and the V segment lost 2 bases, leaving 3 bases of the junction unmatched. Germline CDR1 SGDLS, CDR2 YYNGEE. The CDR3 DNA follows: TGTGCCAGCAGCGTCCCTAGCGGGGGAGAGCAGTTCTTC. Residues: CASSVPSGGEQFF.

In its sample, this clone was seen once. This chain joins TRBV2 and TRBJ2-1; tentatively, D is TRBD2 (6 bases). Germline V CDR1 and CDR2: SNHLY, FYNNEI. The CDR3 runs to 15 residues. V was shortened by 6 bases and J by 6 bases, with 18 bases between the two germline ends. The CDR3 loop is CASRLGSYGVNEQFF. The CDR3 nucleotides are TGTGCCAGCAGACTCGGGAGCTACGGAGTCAATGAGCAGTTCTTC.

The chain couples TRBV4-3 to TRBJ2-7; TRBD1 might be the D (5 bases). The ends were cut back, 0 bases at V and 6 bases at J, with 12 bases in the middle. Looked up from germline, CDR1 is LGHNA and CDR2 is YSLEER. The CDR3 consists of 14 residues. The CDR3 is CASSQETAQGEQYF. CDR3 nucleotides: TGCGCCAGCAGCCAAGAAACGGCTCAGGGCGAGCAGTACTTC.

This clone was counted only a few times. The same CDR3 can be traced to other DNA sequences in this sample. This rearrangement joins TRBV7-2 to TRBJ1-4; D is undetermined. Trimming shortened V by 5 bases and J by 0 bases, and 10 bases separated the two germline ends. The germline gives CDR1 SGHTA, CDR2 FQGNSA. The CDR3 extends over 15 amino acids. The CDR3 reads CASSPRRATNEKLFF. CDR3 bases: TGTGCCAGCAGCCCTAGGCGCGCAACTAATGAAAAACTGTTTTTT.

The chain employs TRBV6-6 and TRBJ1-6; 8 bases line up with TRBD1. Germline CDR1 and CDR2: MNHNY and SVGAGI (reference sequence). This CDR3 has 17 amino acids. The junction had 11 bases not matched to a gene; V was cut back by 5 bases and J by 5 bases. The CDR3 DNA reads TGTGCCAGCAGTCCACCTCGGACAGGGAATAATAATTCACCCCTCCACTTT. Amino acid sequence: CASSPPRTGNNNSPLHF.

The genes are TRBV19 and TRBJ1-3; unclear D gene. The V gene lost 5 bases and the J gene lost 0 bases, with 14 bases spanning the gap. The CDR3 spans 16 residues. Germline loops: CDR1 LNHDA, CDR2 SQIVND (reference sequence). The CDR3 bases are TGTGCCAGTAGTCAGTGGACTCCCTTCTCTGGAAACACCATATATTTT. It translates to CASSQWTPFSGNTIYF.

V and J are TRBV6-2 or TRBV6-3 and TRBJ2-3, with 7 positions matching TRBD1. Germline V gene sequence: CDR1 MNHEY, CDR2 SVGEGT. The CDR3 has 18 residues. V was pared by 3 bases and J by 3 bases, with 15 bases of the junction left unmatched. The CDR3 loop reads CASSYTGDSTLTTDTQYF. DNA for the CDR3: TGTGCCAGCAGTTATACCGGGGACAGCACGTTAACAACAGATACGCAGTATTTT.

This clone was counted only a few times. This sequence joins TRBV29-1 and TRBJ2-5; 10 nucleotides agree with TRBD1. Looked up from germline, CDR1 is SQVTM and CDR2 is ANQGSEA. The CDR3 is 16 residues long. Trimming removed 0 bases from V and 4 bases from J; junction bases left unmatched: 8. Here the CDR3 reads CSVEDSRTGGLETQYF. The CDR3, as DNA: TGCAGCGTTGAAGATAGTAGGACAGGGGGATTAGAGACCCAGTACTTC.

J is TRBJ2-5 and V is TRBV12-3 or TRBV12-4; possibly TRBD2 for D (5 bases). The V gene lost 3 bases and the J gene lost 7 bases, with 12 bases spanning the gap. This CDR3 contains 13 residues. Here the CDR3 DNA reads TGTGCCAGCAGTTTGGGAGTAGCTGGGACCCAGTACTTC. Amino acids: CASSLGVAGTQYF.

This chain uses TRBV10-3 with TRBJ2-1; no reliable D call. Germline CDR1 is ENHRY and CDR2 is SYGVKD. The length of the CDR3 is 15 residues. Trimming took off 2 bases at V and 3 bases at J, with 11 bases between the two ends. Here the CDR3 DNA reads TGTGCCATCAGTGAGGATGCCGGAGTCTACAATGAGCAGTTCTTC. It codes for CAISEDAGVYNEQFF.